These 30 T cell receptor beta chains came from one sample sequenced in a study of cytomegalovirus exposure and HLA in healthy donors. PCR employed 60 Vbeta and 13 Jbeta primers. The repertoire was sequenced with immunoSEQ multiplex PCR; TCRdb's copy has only in-frame clones and lacks some. The sample records fewer than 200,000 clones, 84% being singletons. The sequenced material came from PBMCs. The source of these receptors is a girl aged 2 to 9 in good health and CMV-seropositive.

V is TRBV28 and J is TRBJ2-3; 8 nucleotides agree with TRBD2. Germline CDR1 is MDHEN and CDR2 is SYDVKM. V lost 5 bases to trimming and J lost 2 bases; unmatched junction nucleotides: 12. CDR3 length: 17 residues. This chain's CDR3 is CASSSWRTSGVTDTQYF. The DNA of the CDR3 is TGTGCCAGCAGTAGTTGGCGCACTAGCGGAGTCACAGATACGCAGTATTTT.

This chain uses TRBV7-3 with TRBJ1-1; weak D call: TRBD1 (6 bases). The germline V gene encodes CDR1 SGHTA and CDR2 FQGTGA. Between the trimmed V and J ends, which lost 5 bases and 4 bases, there was a span of 14 bases. This CDR3 has 14 residues. CDR3 residues: CASSPGHGGTEAFF. The CDR3, as DNA: TGTGCCAGCAGCCCGGGACACGGAGGCACTGAAGCTTTCTTT.

J is TRBJ1-5 and V is TRBV5-1; TRBD1 aligns across 7 bases. V dropped 2 bases and J dropped 5; count of bases not matched to a gene: 7. This CDR3 is 15 amino acids long. CDR1 SGHRS and CDR2 YFSETQ come from the germline V gene. The CDR3 nucleotides are TGCGCCAGCAGCTTAACAGGGGATTCGGATCAGCCCCAGCATTTT. This codes for CASSLTGDSDQPQHF. The whole variable domain, filled in from reference TRBV5-1 and TRBJ1-5, reads KAGVTQTPRYLIKTRGQQVTLSCSPISGHRSVSWYQQTPGQGLQFLFEYFSETQRNKGNFPGRFSGRQFSNSRSEMNVSTLELGDSALYLCASSLTGDSDQPQHFGDGTRLSIL.

The chain carries TRBV11-2 and TRBJ1-1; D might be TRBD1 (5 bases). This CDR3 has 12 amino acids. The germline V gene encodes CDR1 SGHAT and CDR2 FQNNGV. Trimming shortened V by 1 base and J by 10 bases, and 10 bases separated the two germline ends. Here the CDR3 reads CASSLARGTAFF. The CDR3 nucleotides read TGTGCCAGCAGCTTAGCTCGGGGGACAGCTTTCTTT.

The chain combines TRBV28 with TRBJ1-2; D is unclear. Germline CDR1 reads MDHEN; CDR2 reads SYDVKM. This CDR3 is built from 12 residues. The V and J ends lost 6 bases and 8 bases respectively, with 13 bases between them. The CDR3 spells CASRQEVQGYTF. CDR3 sequence (DNA): TGTGCCAGCAGGCAGGAGGTACAGGGCTACACCTTC.

This rearrangement joins TRBV12-5 to TRBJ2-5; 10 bases are shared with TRBD2. The CDR3 has 15 amino acids. The germline CDR1 and CDR2 sequences are LGHNT and FRNRAP. The V gene end was trimmed by 2 bases and the J gene end by 5 bases; junction bases not matched to a gene: 5. The CDR3: CASGLTSGKWETQYF. The CDR3 nucleotides are TGTGCTAGTGGTTTGACTAGCGGGAAATGGGAGACCCAGTACTTC.

The rearrangement joins TRBV5-4 to TRBJ1-2, with D possibly TRBD1 on 6 matching bases. Trimming left V 1 base short and J 0 bases short, with 7 bases between. Per germline, CDR1 SGHNT and CDR2 YYREEE (reference sequence). The CDR3 sequence is 14 residues long. Written as DNA, the CDR3 is TGTGCCAGCAGCTTGAGGACAGCTAACTATGGCTACACCTTC. It encodes CASSLRTANYGYTF.

This clone was observed a few times. The chain has TRBV5-1 and TRBJ2-1; TRBD1 aligns across 7 bases. The germline V gene encodes CDR1 SGHRS and CDR2 YFSETQ. This CDR3 has 15 amino acids. Germline trimming cut 1 base from V and 3 bases from J; bases unmatched to any gene: 4. CDR3 in amino acids: CASSLSGTDYNEQFF. CDR3 in DNA: TGCGCCAGCAGCTTGTCAGGGACAGACTACAATGAGCAGTTCTTC.

V usage is TRBV10-3 and J usage is TRBJ1-1; tentative D call: TRBD1 (5 bases). Germline lookup yields CDR1 ENHRY and CDR2 SYGVKD. There are 13 residues in the CDR3. V lost 0 bases, J lost 5 bases, and 7 bases lay in between. The CDR3 DNA follows: TGTGCCATCAGTGAGTCGACAGATACTGAAGCTTTCTTT. It specifies CAISESTDTEAFF.

This clone was counted only a few times. The chain has TRBV6-1 and TRBJ1-5, with 7 positions matching TRBD1. This CDR3 has 14 amino acids. The V gene's germline CDR1 is MNHNS and CDR2 SASEGT. V was clipped by 7 bases and J by 3 bases; unmatched bases: 6. The CDR3 nucleotides are TGTGCCAGCACATGGACAGGATTCAATCAGCCCCAGCATTTT. Amino acid sequence: CASTWTGFNQPQHF.

This chain joins TRBV19 and TRBJ2-1; perhaps TRBD1 as D (5 bases). V dropped 1 base and J dropped 5 bases, with 12 bases sitting between them. The germline V gene encodes CDR1 LNHDA and CDR2 SQIVND (reference sequence). The CDR3 is made up of 15 amino acids. CDR3 nucleotide sequence: TGTGCCAGTAGTATAGGGGCAGGGCAGCACAATGAGCAGTTCTTC. It is translated as CASSIGAGQHNEQFF. Looking up the rest from reference TRBV19 and TRBJ2-1 gives the full variable domain: DGGITQSPKYLFRKEGQNVTLSCEQNLNHDAMYWYRQDPGQGLRLIYYSQIVNDFQKGDIAEGYSVSREKKESFPLTVTSAQKNPTAFYLCASSIGAGQHNEQFFGPGTRLTVL.

The chain employs TRBV28 and TRBJ2-2; perhaps TRBD2 as D (5 bases). Between the trimmed V and J ends, which lost 0 bases and 7 bases, there was a span of 21 bases. The CDR3 is made up of 18 amino acids. CDR1 and CDR2 (germline): MDHEN, SYDVKM. The chain's CDR3 is CASSLWEAIRHGRGELFF. The DNA for the CDR3 is TGTGCCAGCAGTTTATGGGAGGCGATCAGGCATGGCCGCGGGGAGCTGTTTTTT.

This chain links TRBV28 with TRBJ2-5, with TRBD1 matching 7 bases. After removal of 8 bases from V and 3 bases from J, the junction contained 9 bases not matched to a gene. Germline CDR1 and CDR2: MDHEN and SYDVKM. The CDR3 length is 14 residues. The CDR3 nucleotides are TGTGCCAGCGGGCCTGGGACAGCGAAAGAGACCCAGTACTTC. It yields the protein CASGPGTAKETQYF.

The chain links TRBV6-1 to TRBJ2-7; TRBD2 matches at 7 bases. V gave up 4 bases and J gave up 4 bases; unmatched junction bases: 4. The CDR3 is 13 amino acids. Germline V CDR1 and CDR2: MNHNS, SASEGT. The CDR3 sequence is CASSGGLLYEQYF. The CDR3 bases are TGTGCCAGCAGTGGGGGACTACTGTACGAGCAGTACTTC.

This clone showed up just a few times. The chain combines TRBV9 with TRBJ2-6; D possibly corresponds to TRBD1 (6 bases). The germline gives CDR1 SGDLS, CDR2 YYNGEE. V was clipped by 1 base and J by 3 bases, with 8 bases between them. The CDR3 consists of 15 residues. CDR3 nucleotide sequence: TGTGCCAGCAGCGTATCAGGGGTTGGGGCCAACGTCCTGACTTTC. This encodes CASSVSGVGANVLTF.

A word on this clone: The junction shows a germline mismatch at one end, possibly a read error. J is TRBJ1-6 and V is TRBV7-9; D remains unclear. Germline V gene lookup returns CDR1 SEHNR and CDR2 FQNEAQ (reference sequence). The CDR3 totals 18 residues. The CDR3 DNA reads as TGTTCCAGCATCATTGGACTAGACGAAAGCTCCTATAATTCACCCCTCCACTTT. Protein sequence: CSSIIGLDESSYNSPLHF.

CDR3 coding DNA: TGTGCCAGCAGCTTGACTGGAGACAGGGGCATCTACGAGCAGTACTTC. It codes for CASSLTGDRGIYEQYF. This chain links TRBV5-6 with TRBJ2-7; 8 nucleotides match TRBD1. The germline CDR1 and CDR2 sequences are SGHDT and YYEEEE. Trimming took 1 base from V and 3 from J; bases not matched to a gene: 9. CDR3 length: 16 residues. The whole variable domain, remainder taken from reference TRBV5-6 and TRBJ2-7, is DAGVTQSPTHLIKTRGQQVTLRCSPKSGHDTVSWYQQALGQGPQFIFQYYEEEERQRGNFPDRFSGHQFPNYSSELNVNALLLGDSALYLCASSLTGDRGIYEQYFGPGTRLTVT.

The rearrangement links TRBV5-1 to TRBJ2-5, with D perhaps TRBD1 (7 bases). V lost 7 bases and J 7 bases, leaving 17 bases between the germline ends. CDR1 and CDR2 (germline): SGHRS, YFSETQ. The CDR3 length is 13 residues. CDR3 coding DNA: TGCGCCAGCTCTAGGGGGCAGGGGGGGACCCAGTACTTC. Amino acids: CASSRGQGGTQYF.

The chain uses TRBV29-1 and TRBJ1-1; D is unresolved. The CDR3 has 10 residues. Germline V gene lookup returns CDR1 SQVTM and CDR2 ANQGSEA. V lost 5 bases to trimming and J lost 11 bases, with 12 bases between them. In DNA form, the CDR3 reads TGCAGCGTTAGCCCCTTGGTGGCTTTCTTT. This sequence encodes CSVSPLVAFF.

The V and J genes are TRBV5-1 and TRBJ1-4; TRBD1 matches 7 bases. The germline gives CDR1 SGHRS, CDR2 YFSETQ. The CDR3 consists of 14 residues. V trimming: 3 bases; J trimming: 4 bases; junction bases outside the gene matches: 3. CDR3 bases: TGCGCCAGCAGCTCGGGACAGTATAATGAAAAACTGTTTTTT. As protein: CASSSGQYNEKLFF.

This clone was observed once. V usage is TRBV27 and J usage is TRBJ2-2; D is undetermined. Trimming removed 6 bases at V and 6 bases at J, with 14 bases between. Germline V gene data show CDR1 as MNHEY and CDR2 as SMNVEV (reference sequence). CDR3 size: 14 residues. CDR3 in amino acids: CASSSLEVPGELFF. The CDR3 DNA sequence: TGTGCCAGCAGCTCCCTAGAGGTCCCCGGGGAGCTGTTTTTT.

V gene TRBV5-1 combines with J gene TRBJ1-1, with 10 bases matching TRBD1. Germline CDR1 SGHRS, CDR2 YFSETQ. V trimming: 5 bases; J trimming: 0 bases; junction bases outside the gene matches: 7. The CDR3 has 16 residues. CDR3 region: CASRTGTGAMNTEAFF. The CDR3 DNA reads as TGCGCCAGCAGAACCGGGACAGGGGCTATGAACACTGAAGCTTTCTTT.

The gene calls are TRBV2 and TRBJ1-3, with D uncertain. Germline-derived CDR1 and CDR2 are SNHLY and FYNNEI. V lost 7 bases to trimming and J lost 5 bases, with 18 bases between them. The CDR3 is 15 amino acids. The CDR3 sequence: CASTSAWERRNTIYF. CDR3 sequence (DNA): TGTGCCAGCACCTCCGCGTGGGAGCGGAGAAACACCATATATTTT.

The J gene is TRBJ1-6, the V gene TRBV6-5, with D possibly being TRBD1 (5 bases). V lost 3 bases and J 8 bases, leaving 14 bases between the germline ends. This CDR3 contains 15 residues. Germline V gives CDR1 MNHEY, CDR2 SVGAGI. In DNA form, the CDR3 reads TGTGCCAGCAGTTATGAAGGGCAGGGCTATTCACCCCTCCACTTT. Translation gives CASSYEGQGYSPLHF.

This clone has a handful of counts. The rearrangement links TRBV4-1 to TRBJ1-1; TRBD1 might be the D (6 bases). Trimming took off 2 bases at V and 0 bases at J, with 10 bases between the two ends. The CDR3 loop spans 15 amino acids. Germline CDR1 reads MGHRA; CDR2 reads YSYEKL. CDR3 residues: CASSQSQGLNTEAFF. The CDR3 DNA sequence: TGCGCCAGCAGCCAATCACAGGGTTTGAACACTGAAGCTTTCTTT.

The genes are TRBV5-1 and TRBJ2-1; D is uncertain. V was shortened by 3 bases and J by 9 bases, with 7 bases between the two germline ends. This CDR3 has 11 residues. Germline values: CDR1 SGHRS, CDR2 YFSETQ. CDR3 nucleotides: TGCGCCAGCAGCTCCCTTAGTGAGCAGTTCTTC. Translated: CASSSLSEQFF.

This clone was seen just once. The J gene is TRBJ1-2, the V gene TRBV15; possible D gene TRBD1, 6 bases. Germline V lookup: CDR1 LNHNV, CDR2 YYDKDF (reference sequence). This CDR3 is 14 amino acids long. V was trimmed by 3 bases and J by 14 bases, leaving 22 bases between them. CDR3 coding DNA: TGTGCCACCAGCAGCCTAAATGCCCCAGGGGCGCGGACCTTC. Amino acids: CATSSLNAPGARTF.

This chain links TRBV18 with TRBJ1-2; D perhaps matches TRBD1 (5 bases). CDR1 KGHSH and CDR2 LQKENI come from the germline V gene. The CDR3 runs to 13 residues. V lost 4 bases to trimming and J lost 2 bases, with 8 bases between them. CDR3: CASSQGNNYGYTF. The CDR3 region has the DNA TGTGCCAGCTCACAGGGGAACAACTATGGCTACACCTTC. Together with reference TRBV18 and TRBJ1-2, the CDR3 gives the full variable domain: NAGVMQNPRHLVRRRGQEARLRCSPMKGHSHVYWYRQLPEEGLKFMVYLQKENIIDESGMPKERFSAEFPKEGPSILRIQQVVRGDSAAYFCASSQGNNYGYTFGSGTRLTVV.

The chain recombines TRBV21-1 with TRBJ1-5; the listed D gene, TRBD1, was not tested against the DNA. TRBV21-1 is a pseudogene segment. The CDR3 covers 15 residues. This CDR3 reads CASSPGQGYVQPQHF. The CDR3 bases are TGTGCCAGCAGTCCGGGACAGGGGTATGTTCAGCCCCAGCATTTT.

The V and J genes are TRBV5-1 and TRBJ2-2; the match to TRBD2 covers 8 bases. Trimming cost V 4 bases and J 1 base; bases outside gene matches: 6. Germline V gene sequence: CDR1 SGHRS, CDR2 YFSETQ. This CDR3 spans 16 amino acids. For the CDR3, the DNA is TGCGCCAGCAGCGCCGGGACTAGAGAGAACACCGGGGAGCTGTTTTTT. It encodes CASSAGTRENTGELFF.